This T cell receptor (beta chain) was sequenced for a study of PD-L1 blockade in urothelial cancer. On the study more broadly: Atezolizumab was started by patients at some point between 2013 and 2014 at 1,200 mg intravenously every 3 weeks. Investigators checked blood 3 weeks (second dose) and 6 weeks after treatment start.

The time point is: pretreatment peripheral blood. Templates that were synthetic TCR analogs were spiked into each PCR. TCRdb keeps only in-frame clones here, not all; method: immunoSEQ multiplex PCR. Altogether around 100,000 clones are present, nearly 90% being singletons, with the ten largest covering under 2%. V lost 4 bases, J lost 9 bases, and 10 bases stayed unmatched. The CDR3 totals 16 residues. CDR1 is LGHNA and CDR2 is YSLEER in the germline V gene. The chain carries TRBV4-3 and TRBJ2-1; 12 nucleotides agree with TRBD2. The sequencing used PBMCs, collected around atezolizumab (anti-PD-L1) treatment. The sequence was obtained from a man in his sixties with urothelial cancer. DNA of the CDR3: TGCGCCAGCAGCCCCGCGACTAGCGGGAGTCGGATTGAGCAGTTCTTC. Protein: CASSPATSGSRIEQFF.